This TCR beta chain is from a study of Tregs in tolerant kidney transplant recipients. V lost 0 bases and J lost 0; bases outside the gene matches: 9. CDR1 is SGHNT and CDR2 is YYREEE in the germline V gene (reference sequence). This CDR3 contains 17 residues. The repertoire was sequenced with immunoSEQ multiplex PCR; TCRdb's copy has only in-frame clones and lacks some. The data show fewer than 150,000 clones, roughly nine tenths seen once. This clonotype was obtained from a human donor in good health. The chain employs TRBV5-4 and TRBJ2-7; 7 bases align to TRBD2. Sequenced: CD4+ T cells from blood. The CDR3 region is CASSLGVGGSLSYEQYF. The CDR3 DNA sequence: TGTGCCAGCAGCTTGGGGGTGGGCGGGAGCCTCTCCTACGAGCAGTACTTC.